A selection of T cell receptor beta chains follows, all from one sample in a study of shared clonotypes between healthy human individuals. The protocol was immunoSEQ multiplex PCR, while the TCRdb copy is restricted to in-frame clones and leaves out a portion. The repertoire holds about 2,500,000 clones, with approximately 94% as singletons. Sequences were obtained from naive CD4+ T cells sorted from blood. The receptors originated from a man aged 18 to 29 in good health. CDR3s include the opening cysteine and the closing phenylalanine or tryptophan. The order of the fields is CDR3 length, J gene, D gene, V gene, clone size, CDR3 DNA, CDR3 protein. A D gene is named only where the DNA matches it firmly. Expanded clones get a size class; other rows say once, few or many, or leave the size out.

>13|TRBJ2-5|.|TRBV6-1|.
TGTGCCAGCACGGGACGTTTACAAGAGACCCAGTACTTC
CASTGRLQETQYF
>17|TRBJ1-6|.|TRBV27|.
TGTGCCAGCAGCTTCAAACGGGGCTTCGATCCCAATTCACCCCTCCACTTT
CASSFKRGFDPNSPLHF
>14|TRBJ2-5|.|TRBV2|.
TGTGCCAGCAGTGCCATGGGGGCTGGGGAGACCCAGTACTTC
CASSAMGAGETQYF
>15|TRBJ1-4|.|TRBV9|.
TGTGCCAGCAGCCTGATAGGGTCCACTAATGAAAAACTGTTTTTT
CASSLIGSTNEKLFF
>15|TRBJ1-3|.|TRBV6-1|.
TGTGCCAGCAGTGACCTGCCCTTCTCTGGAAACACCATATATTTT
CASSDLPFSGNTIYF
>16|TRBJ2-7|.|TRBV10-3|.
TGTGCCATCAGTGAGTCGGGGAGACCGACCACCTACGAGCAGTACTTC
CAISESGRPTTYEQYF
>13|TRBJ1-2|TRBD1|TRBV2|.
TGTGCCAGCAGAGCCGGGACAGTAGGCGGCTACACCTTC
CASRAGTVGGYTF
>17|TRBJ2-1|TRBD2|TRBV10-3|.
TGTGCCATCAGTGAATTGGGGACTAGCGGGAGTTTGAATGAGCAGTTCTTC
CAISELGTSGSLNEQFF
>14|TRBJ2-7|.|TRBV6-5|once
TGTGCCAGCAGTTATGAGAGCGGATCCTACGAGCAGTACTTC
CASSYESGSYEQYF
>15|TRBJ1-1|TRBD1|TRBV4-1|.
TGCGCCAGCAGCCAAGAGGGGACAGGGAACACTGAAGCTTTCTTT
CASSQEGTGNTEAFF
>14|TRBJ1-4|.|TRBV7-2|.
TGTGCCAGCAGCCTGGACCGCTTAAATGAAAAACTGTTTTTT
CASSLDRLNEKLFF
>15|TRBJ2-1|TRBD2|TRBV4-1|.
TGCGCCAGCAGCCAGGCCGGGACTAGAGTACCCGAGCAGTTCTTC
CASSQAGTRVPEQFF
>10|TRBJ1-5|.|TRBV27|.
TGTGCCAGCAGTAGGGTGCCCCAGCATTTT
CASSRVPQHF
>16|TRBJ2-1|.|TRBV7-2|.
TGTGCCAGCAGCAACCAAGGGGCCCTGAGGGCCAATGAGCAGTTCTTC
CASSNQGALRANEQFF
>12|TRBJ2-7|.|TRBV2|.
TGTGCCAGCAGAGAAGACTCCTACGAGCAGTACTTC
CASREDSYEQYF
>16|TRBJ2-5|TRBD1|TRBV5-1|.
TGCGCCAGCAGCTTGGGTCCCACAGGGGGAGTGGAGACCCAGTACTTC
CASSLGPTGGVETQYF
>13|TRBJ2-7|.|TRBV6-1|.
TGTGCCAGCAGTGAAGCGAACTCCTACGAGCAGTACTTC
CASSEANSYEQYF
>13|TRBJ2-3|.|TRBV5-5|.
TGTGCCAGCACCCTTATCCATACAGATACGCAGTATTTT
CASTLIHTDTQYF
>13|TRBJ1-4|.|TRBV5-1|.
TGCGCCAGCAGCTTCAGTCTGGTCGGTGAACTGTTTTTT
CASSFSLVGELFF
>15|TRBJ1-1|.|TRBV28|.
TGTGCCACCAGGGGCCAGGGTAAGGGGAACACTGAAGCTTTCTTT
CATRGQGKGNTEAFF
>15|TRBJ1-1|TRBD1|TRBV25-1|.
TGTGCCAGCAGTGAAACGGGACAGGGAAGATGGCTTGCTTTCTTT
CASSETGQGRWLAFF
>13|TRBJ2-7|.|TRBV27|.
TGTGCCAGCAGTTTATCGGATGACCACGAGCAGTACTTC
CASSLSDDHEQYF
>14|TRBJ2-7|.|TRBV9|.
TGTGCCAGCAGCGAGACTACAGGGCCCTACGAGCAGTACTTC
CASSETTGPYEQYF
>15|TRBJ1-5|TRBD1|TRBV19|.
TGTGCCAGTAGTCCCACAGGGGTTAGCAATCAGCCCCAGCATTTT
CASSPTGVSNQPQHF
>14|TRBJ1-4|.|TRBV27|.
TGTGCCAGCACCCGAGGGCAGGGTCGAGAAAAACTGTTTTTT
CASTRGQGREKLFF
>14|TRBJ1-1|.|TRBV7-2|.
TGTGCCAGCAGCCTAACCCGGCGAGACACTGAAGCTTTCTTT
CASSLTRRDTEAFF
>16|TRBJ2-5|.|TRBV21-1|.
TGTGCCACATATCGGGGATCGCCAGGGGTAGTAGAGACCCAGTACTTC
CATYRGSPGVVETQYF
>12|TRBJ2-2|.|TRBV5-5|.
TGTGCCAGCAGTTCTTACACCGGGGAGCTGTTTTTT
CASSSYTGELFF
>18|TRBJ1-4|.|TRBV19|.
TGTGCCAGTAGTACATCCGGGACTCCTACGGGGAACGAAAAAAAACTGTTTTTT
CASSTSGTPTGNEKKLFF
>15|TRBJ2-2|.|TRBV7-6|.
TGTGCCAGCAGCCTCGTGCACAGTGTAGCCGGGGAGCTGTTTTTT
CASSLVHSVAGELFF
>11|TRBJ2-3|TRBD2|TRBV20-1|.
TGCAGTGCTAGCGGGGGGGCCCCGCAGTATTTT
CSASGGAPQYF
>11|TRBJ2-4|.|TRBV6-6|.
TGTGCCAGCAGTAGAGGGGTCATTCAGTACTTC
CASSRGVIQYF
>19|TRBJ1-1|.|TRBV28|.
TGTGCCAGCCCACCGTTAGTTTTCGAAAGTAGGTCGGAGAACACTGAAGCTTTCTTT
CASPPLVFESRSENTEAFF
>13|TRBJ1-2|TRBD1|TRBV28|.
TGTGCCAGCAGGGGACAGGGGGCAGGTGGCTACACCTTC
CASRGQGAGGYTF
>15|TRBJ2-1|TRBD1|TRBV5-6|.
TGTGCCAGCAGCTTGACAGGGGGCATCGGCAATGAGCAGTTCTTC
CASSLTGGIGNEQFF
>16|TRBJ1-2|.|TRBV25-1|.
TGTGCCAGCAGCGCCAGTGGAAGGGGGTTCGGCTATGGCTACACCTTC
CASSASGRGFGYGYTF
>16|TRBJ2-5|TRBD1|TRBV7-9|.
TGTGCCAGCAGCCATTCGACAGGGGTCCGGGAAGAGACCCAGTACTTC
CASSHSTGVREETQYF
>16|TRBJ2-7|TRBD2|TRBV6-5|.
TGTGCCAGCAGTTACCCGCTAGCGGGAGGCCACTACGAGCAGTACTTC
CASSYPLAGGHYEQYF
>15|TRBJ2-7|TRBD2|TRBV2|.
TGTGCCAGCAGTCCATTGACTAGCGTGAGTCGCGAGCAGTACTTC
CASSPLTSVSREQYF
>11|TRBJ1-2|.|TRBV28|.
TGTGCCAGCAGGCAGAACTATGGCTACACCTTC
CASRQNYGYTF
>16|TRBJ2-1|TRBD2|TRBV5-1|.
TGCGCCAGCAGCCTACTAGCGGGAGACAGGCACAATGAGCAGTTCTTC
CASSLLAGDRHNEQFF
>15|TRBJ2-7|.|TRBV28|.
TGTGCCAGCAGTTTAGGGACAAGAGTGGCGCGCGAGCAGTACTTC
CASSLGTRVAREQYF
>15|TRBJ2-1|TRBD1|TRBV28|.
TGTGCCAGCTGGGAAGGAGGGGACAGGGCGGATGAGCAGTTCTTC
CASWEGGDRADEQFF
>14|TRBJ2-7|TRBD2|TRBV27|.
TGTGCCAGCAGTAGGACTAGCGGTACGGGGGAGCAGTACTTC
CASSRTSGTGEQYF
>16|TRBJ2-7|TRBD1|TRBV6-4|.
TGTGCCAGCAGTGACGGGACAGCAGATCGCCCCTACGAGCAGTACTTC
CASSDGTADRPYEQYF
>16|TRBJ1-5|TRBD1|TRBV7-2|.
TGTGCCAGCAGCCAGTGGACAGGGATACTGAATCAGCCCCAGCATTTT
CASSQWTGILNQPQHF
>13|TRBJ2-5|.|TRBV30|.
TGTGCCTGGAGTGCAGGGGCCGGGCAGACCCAGTACTTC
CAWSAGAGQTQYF
>11|TRBJ1-4|.|TRBV20-1|few
TGCAGTGCTAGAAAAGTTGAAAAACTGTTTTTT
CSARKVEKLFF
>14|TRBJ2-1|.|TRBV19|once
TGTGCCAGTAACGAGCACCTACGAGGGAATGAGCAGTTCTTC
CASNEHLRGNEQFF
>13|TRBJ2-1|.|TRBV5-8|.
TGTGCCAGCAGCTCGGGTCGGGGTAATGAGCAGTTCTTC
CASSSGRGNEQFF